These 20 T cell receptor beta chains were all obtained from the same sample, sequenced in a study of a mutant IDH1 vaccine in newly diagnosed glioma. This sample's time point: baseline, week 1 (first vaccination visit). As to treatment: pre-vaccination baseline after standard-of-care therapy. Generated by immunoSEQ multiplex PCR, the TCRdb table keeps only in-frame clones and is missing some. The table has nearly 15,000 clones, approximately 90% seen once. This specimen was PBMCs, taken from a glioma patient treated with radiotherapy, temozolomide or both. These receptors all stem from a woman aged 40 to 50 with glioma. Some clones in this sample may be carry-over from other donors' samples.

This sequence joins TRBV6-5 and TRBJ2-2; 8 bases are shared with TRBD1. Germline trimming cut 2 bases from V and 5 bases from J; bases unmatched to any gene: 4. The V gene's germline CDR1 is MNHEY and CDR2 SVGAGI. The CDR3 loop spans 15 amino acids. The CDR3 nucleotides read TGTGCCAGCAGTTACGACAGGGGATCGACCGGGGAGCTGTTTTTT. The encoded protein is CASSYDRGSTGELFF.

With regard to this clone: Other DNA sequences from this sample encode an identical CDR3 as well. The chain uses TRBV5-1 and TRBJ2-7; perhaps TRBD1 as D (6 bases). The CDR3 has 13 amino acids. The germline V gene has CDR1 SGHRS and CDR2 YFSETQ. Between the trimmed V and J ends, which lost 5 bases and 2 bases, there was a span of 11 bases. Here the CDR3 DNA reads TGCGCCAGCAGGAGGGACACCCCCTACGAGCAGTACTTC. It codes for CASRRDTPYEQYF.

This clone was seen just once. The rearrangement joins TRBV18 to TRBJ2-1, with 8 positions matching TRBD2. CDR3 size: 16 residues. The germline V gene encodes CDR1 KGHSH and CDR2 LQKENI. Trimming took 3 bases from V and 5 from J; bases not matched to a gene: 9. The CDR3: CASSPAGLVGDNEQFF. The CDR3 DNA sequence: TGTGCCAGCTCACCCGCGGGACTAGTGGGGGACAATGAGCAGTTCTTC.

The rearrangement uses TRBV7-8 and TRBJ2-7, with D perhaps matching TRBD1 (6 bases). CDR3 length: 16 residues. With 1 base removed from V and 2 bases from J, the gap between germline ends came to 15 bases. The V gene's germline CDR1 is SGHVS and CDR2 FQNEAQ. The CDR3 bases are TGTGCCAGCAGCTTAGGCAGACAGGCGGTCGCCTACGAGCAGTACTTC. This sequence encodes CASSLGRQAVAYEQYF.

This clone was detected only once. V usage is TRBV5-1 and J usage is TRBJ2-3; 16 bases line up with TRBD2. J lost 5 bases, V lost 4 bases, and 1 base had no gene match. CDR1 SGHRS and CDR2 YFSETQ come from the germline V gene. This CDR3 comprises 15 residues. Here the CDR3 reads CASSGTSGREDTQYF. CDR3 DNA: TGCGCCAGCAGCGGGACTAGCGGGAGGGAAGATACGCAGTATTTT.

The chain employs TRBV9 and TRBJ2-1, with no clear D. V lost 0 bases, J lost 5 bases, and 15 bases lay in between. Germline assignment: CDR1 SGDLS and CDR2 YYNGEE. This CDR3 is built from 16 residues. CDR3 bases: TGTGCCAGCAGCGTAGACCCCCGCGGAACTAACAATGAGCAGTTCTTC. The encoded protein is CASSVDPRGTNNEQFF.

CDR3 sequence reads: CASSPLGRRGDYEQYF. DNA for the CDR3: TGTGCCAGCAGCCCGCTGGGGCGGAGGGGGGACTACGAGCAGTACTTC. V and J are TRBV11-2 and TRBJ2-7; possibly TRBD1 or TRBD2 for D (6 bases each). CDR1 is SGHAT and CDR2 is FQNNGV in the germline V gene. The CDR3 sequence is 16 residues long. V lost 5 bases and J 3 bases, leaving 20 bases between the germline ends. Combining the CDR3 with reference TRBV11-2 and TRBJ2-7 gives the whole variable domain EAGVAQSPRYKIIEKRQSVAFWCNPISGHATLYWYQQILGQGPKLLIQFQNNGVVDDSQLPKDRFSAERLKGVDSTLKIQPAKLEDSAVYLCASSPLGRRGDYEQYFGPGTRLTVT.

The chain links TRBV6-1 to TRBJ1-5; no firm D call. Germline-derived CDR1 and CDR2 are MNHNS and SASEGT. With 3 bases removed from V and 7 bases from J, the gap between germline ends came to 13 bases. The CDR3 length is 14 residues. CDR3 in DNA: TGTGCCAGCAGTGAGACTTGGGGTAACCAGCCCCAGCATTTT. This gives the protein CASSETWGNQPQHF.

The J gene is TRBJ2-5, the V gene TRBV6-1; 8 nucleotides agree with TRBD2. The CDR3 extends over 15 amino acids. The V gene end was trimmed by 1 base and the J gene end by 4 bases; junction bases not matched to a gene: 5. Germline assignment: CDR1 MNHNS and CDR2 SASEGT. The CDR3 protein is CASSEEIAGSETQYF. The DNA for the CDR3 is TGTGCCAGCAGTGAAGAGATAGCGGGGTCAGAGACCCAGTACTTC.

The V call is TRBV25-1, the J call TRBJ2-6; unclear D gene. CDR3 length equals 13 residues. Germline V gene lookup returns CDR1 MGHDK and CDR2 SYGVNS. V lost 7 bases and J 4 bases, leaving 8 bases between the germline ends. CDR3 protein: CASNTDGANVLTF. CDR3 nucleotide sequence: TGTGCCAGCAACACAGACGGGGCCAACGTCCTGACTTTC.

The V call is TRBV6-1, the J call TRBJ2-5; D uncertain. The CDR3 consists of 15 residues. Trimming stripped 3 bases from V and 1 base from J, with 12 bases between. Germline V gives CDR1 MNHNS, CDR2 SASEGT. Here the CDR3 DNA reads TGTGCCAGCAGTGAGGGCGTAGGTACCCAAGAGACCCAGTACTTC. This sequence encodes CASSEGVGTQETQYF.

The chain recombines TRBV6-5 with TRBJ2-7, with TRBD1 matching over 9 bases. The CDR3 is 14 residues long. With V trimmed by 6 bases and J by 6 bases, 9 bases remained unmatched. Looked up from germline, CDR1 is MNHEY and CDR2 is SVGAGI. The CDR3 DNA reads as TGTGCCAGCAGCTTACAGACAGGGGGACTCGAGCAGTACTTC. Translation: CASSLQTGGLEQYF.

The rearrangement joins TRBV7-2 to TRBJ1-2; D not resolved. Trimming removed 0 bases from V and 9 bases from J, with 8 bases in between. The CDR3 is 12 residues long. Germline V lookup: CDR1 SGHTA, CDR2 FQGNSA. CDR3 protein: CASSLAEKSYTF. CDR3 bases: TGTGCCAGCAGCTTAGCGGAAAAAAGCTACACCTTC. Supplemented by reference TRBV7-2 and TRBJ1-2, the full variable domain reads GAGVSQSPSNKVTEKGKDVELRCDPISGHTALYWYRQSLGQGLEFLIYFQGNSAPDKSGLPSDRFSAERTGGSVSTLTIQRTQQEDSAVYLCASSLAEKSYTFGSGTRLTVV.

The V and J genes are TRBV7-9 and TRBJ2-7; 9 bases align to TRBD1. Germline trimming cut 5 bases from V and 6 bases from J; bases unmatched to any gene: 8. Germline CDR1 reads SEHNR; CDR2 reads FQNEAQ (reference sequence). The CDR3 spans 14 residues. The CDR3 DNA reads TGTGCCAGCAGCCCGGGACAGGGCCCTTCCGAGCAGTACTTC. Translating it yields CASSPGQGPSEQYF.

The V gene is TRBV4-1, the J gene TRBJ2-3, with a weak D call TRBD2 (7 bases). Germline CDR1 reads MGHRA; CDR2 reads YSYEKL. The CDR3 is 15 amino acids. The V end was cut by 1 base, the J end by 3 bases, with 11 bases between. For the CDR3, the DNA is TGCGCCAGCAGCCAAGTACAGGGAGGGACAGATACGCAGTATTTT. This codes for CASSQVQGGTDTQYF.

The chain recombines TRBV19 with TRBJ1-6; D possibly corresponds to TRBD1 (5 bases). Germline loops: CDR1 LNHDA, CDR2 SQIVND (reference sequence). This CDR3 is built from 14 residues. V was trimmed by 5 bases and J by 6 bases, leaving 11 bases between them. The CDR3 loop is CASSWGQGNSPLHF. The DNA for the CDR3 is TGTGCCAGTAGTTGGGGTCAGGGTAATTCACCCCTCCACTTT.

The J gene is TRBJ2-2, the V gene TRBV27; D is uncertain. Trimming stripped 5 bases from V and 0 bases from J, with 13 bases between. Germline V gives CDR1 MNHEY, CDR2 SMNVEV (reference sequence). CDR3 length: 16 amino acids. The CDR3 loop is CASSPRNHANTGELFF. The CDR3 region has the DNA TGTGCCAGCAGTCCGCGGAACCACGCGAACACCGGGGAGCTGTTTTTT.

The V and J genes are TRBV10-3 and TRBJ1-3; the D gene is possibly TRBD1 (5 bases). Trimming took off 4 bases at V and 4 bases at J, with 11 bases between the two ends. The CDR3 has 14 amino acids. Germline loops: CDR1 ENHRY, CDR2 SYGVKD. This CDR3 reads CAISAAGLGNTIYF. The CDR3 DNA reads as TGTGCCATCAGTGCGGCAGGGCTCGGAAACACCATATATTTT.

This rearrangement joins TRBV4-2 to TRBJ2-7; D call uncertain. Trimming took off 0 bases at V and 1 base at J, with 13 bases between the two ends. Germline V gene data show CDR1 as LGHNA and CDR2 as YNFKEQ. The CDR3 runs 16 residues. CDR3 loop: CASSQEGLGSSYEQYF. CDR3 DNA sequence: TGTGCCAGCAGCCAAGAGGGTCTAGGGTCGTCCTACGAGCAGTACTTC.

The genes are TRBV30 and TRBJ2-1, with TRBD1 identical over 9 bases. Germline trimming cut 2 bases from V and 9 bases from J; bases unmatched to any gene: 11. The CDR3 covers 15 residues. Germline CDR1 and CDR2: GTSNPN and SVGIG (reference sequence). Here the CDR3 reads CAWSKAGTGHTEQFF. The CDR3 DNA reads as TGTGCCTGGAGTAAGGCCGGGACAGGGCACACTGAGCAGTTCTTC.